This T cell receptor beta chain was recorded in a study of cytomegalovirus exposure and HLA in healthy donors. 13 Jbeta primers and 60 Vbeta primers were used for the PCR. Measured with immunoSEQ multiplex PCR; TCRdb has only the in-frame clones, and not every one. The sample has 55,000 to 80,000 clones; about three quarters are singletons. Per germline, CDR1 MRHNA and CDR2 SNTAGT. CDR3 length: 15 amino acids. The rearrangement uses TRBV6-4 and TRBJ1-5; 10 nucleotides line up with TRBD1. Sequences were obtained from PBMCs. This clonotype originated in a middle-aged man in good health and CMV-seronegative. CDR3 residues: CPPTPDRGLNQPQHF. The CDR3 DNA reads as TGTCCTCCCACTCCCGACAGGGGGCTCAATCAGCCCCAGCATTTT.